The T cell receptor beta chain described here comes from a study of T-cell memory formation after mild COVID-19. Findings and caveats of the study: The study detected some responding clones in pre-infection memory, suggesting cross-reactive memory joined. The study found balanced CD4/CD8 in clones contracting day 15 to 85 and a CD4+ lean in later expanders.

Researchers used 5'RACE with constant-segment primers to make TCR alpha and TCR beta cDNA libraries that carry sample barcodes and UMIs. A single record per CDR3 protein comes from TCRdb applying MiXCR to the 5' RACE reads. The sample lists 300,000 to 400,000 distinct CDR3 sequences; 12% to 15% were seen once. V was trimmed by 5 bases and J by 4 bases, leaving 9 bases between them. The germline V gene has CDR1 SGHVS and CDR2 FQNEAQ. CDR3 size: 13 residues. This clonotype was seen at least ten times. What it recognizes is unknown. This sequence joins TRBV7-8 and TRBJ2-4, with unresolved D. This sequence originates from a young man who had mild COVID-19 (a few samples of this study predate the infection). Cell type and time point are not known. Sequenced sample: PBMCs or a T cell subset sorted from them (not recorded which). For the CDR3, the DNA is TGTGCCAGCAGCCCCCCAGCTAAAAACATTCAGTACTTC. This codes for CASSPPAKNIQYF.